This T cell receptor (beta chain) was identified during a study of blood T cell repertoires in COVID-19 (dated by TCRdb to about 2020). In the study overall: Collaborator samples came from the United States, Italy and Spain and covered acute and convalescent phases of COVID-19. The repertoires were made available in a free public database intended to serve as a resource for research on the immune response to SARS-CoV-2. The samples were drawn from two sources: the first 160 participants of the ongoing ImmuneRACE study, and 1,000 to 1,500 subjects contributed by 6 global collaborators. Where available, HLA class I and class II types were taken from metadata supplied by the sample provider and were not determined by assay-based typing. Deeply sampled blood TCRbeta repertoires from subjects exposed to, actively infected with, or recovered from COVID-19 were included in the dataset. A de-identified subject ID, COVID-19 status, age in years and sex were almost always included in the sample metadata. The prospective study material was composed of cDNA or gDNA derived from T cells, B-cell-depleted T cells, or PBMCs. Study-wide findings and limitations: The amount of clinical and demographic metadata varied by source and participant and was provided uncurated.

The germline V gene (reference sequence) gives CDR1 as LNHDA and CDR2 as SQIVND. At the junction V is shortened by 5 bases and J by 3 bases; bases outside the gene matches: 5. Including the terminal cysteine and phenylalanine, the CDR3 comprises 16 residues. The kept DNA is CDR3 alone, 48 bases in frame from the first base. In regard to this clone: Its antigen is currently not known. No base quality information exists; no much larger clone differs at one position.

Collaborating institutions collected whole blood in K2EDTA tubes following their own protocols. Collaborator samples were shipped for TCRbeta analysis as frozen whole blood, isolated PBMCs, or DNA extracted from either sample type. TCRbeta CDR3 regions were amplified from genomic DNA using the immunoSEQ Assay, a bias-controlled multiplex PCR. Under the source paper's analysis protocol: The number of nucleated cells in each sample was estimated from the amplification of reference gene primers within the assay. To quantify the absolute abundance of each unique TCRbeta CDR3 rearrangement, sequence reads were collapsed and filtered. Productive Simpson clonality was computed per sample as the square root of Simpson's diversity index over productive rearrangements. TCRdb obtained this table from immuneACCESS and retained in-frame rearrangements with V and J assigned. These tables miss some clones; where compared with another copy, unresolved V genes account for less than half of the shortfall, and the remainder is unexplained. V, J and clone size reflect that table, while D and trimming were determined from the DNA. Here the sample has around 320,000 clones; around 90% occur a single time. About 2.5% of the sample comes from the top ten.

The sequence was collected from a man aged 18 to 29 with active or convalescent COVID-19. In this chain, TRBV19 is recombined with TRBJ2-1; TRBD2 lines up with 12 middle nucleotides. Sequences were obtained from peripheral blood. CDR3 protein: CASSSLAGGYYNEQFF. The DNA reads as follows: TGTGCCAGTAGTTCACTAGCGGGGGGATACTACAATGAGCAGTTCTTC.